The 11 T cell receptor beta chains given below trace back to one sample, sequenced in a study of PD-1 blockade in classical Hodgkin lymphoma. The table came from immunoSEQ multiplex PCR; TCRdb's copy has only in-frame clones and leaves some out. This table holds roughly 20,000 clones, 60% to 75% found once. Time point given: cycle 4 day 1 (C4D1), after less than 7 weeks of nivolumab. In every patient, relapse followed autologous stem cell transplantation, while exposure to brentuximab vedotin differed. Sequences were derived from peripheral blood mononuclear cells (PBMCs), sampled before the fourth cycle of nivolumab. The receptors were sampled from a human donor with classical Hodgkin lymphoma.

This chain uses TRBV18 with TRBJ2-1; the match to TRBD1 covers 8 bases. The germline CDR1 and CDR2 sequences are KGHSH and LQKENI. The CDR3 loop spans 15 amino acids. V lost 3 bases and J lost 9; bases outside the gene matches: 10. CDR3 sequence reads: CASSPPTGGKGEQFF. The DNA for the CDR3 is TGTGCCAGCTCACCTCCTACAGGGGGAAAGGGTGAGCAGTTCTTC.

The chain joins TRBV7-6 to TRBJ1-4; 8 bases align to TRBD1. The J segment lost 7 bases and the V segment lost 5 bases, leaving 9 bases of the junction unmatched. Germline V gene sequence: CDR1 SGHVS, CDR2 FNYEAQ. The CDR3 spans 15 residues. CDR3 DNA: TGTGCCAGCAGCCTGGGGACGGGGACAGGTGAAAAACTGTTTTTT. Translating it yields CASSLGTGTGEKLFF.

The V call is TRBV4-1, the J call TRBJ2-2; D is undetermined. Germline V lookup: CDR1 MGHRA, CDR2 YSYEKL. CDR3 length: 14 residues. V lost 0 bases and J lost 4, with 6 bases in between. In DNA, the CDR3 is TGCGCCAGCAGCCAAGATACGGGCACCGGGGAGCTGTTTTTT. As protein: CASSQDTGTGELFF.

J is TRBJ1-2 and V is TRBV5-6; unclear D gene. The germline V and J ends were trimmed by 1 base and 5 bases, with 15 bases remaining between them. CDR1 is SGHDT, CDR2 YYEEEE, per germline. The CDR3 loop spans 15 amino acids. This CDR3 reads CASSLWSAGWYGYTF. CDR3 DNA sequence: TGTGCCAGCAGCTTGTGGTCGGCAGGTTGGTATGGCTACACCTTC.

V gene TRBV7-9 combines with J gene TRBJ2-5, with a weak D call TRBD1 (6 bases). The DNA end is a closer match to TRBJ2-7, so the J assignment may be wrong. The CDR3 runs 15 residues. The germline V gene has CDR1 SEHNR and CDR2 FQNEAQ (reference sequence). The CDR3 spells CASSDWGQGNYEQYF. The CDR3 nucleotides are TGTGCCAGCAGCGACTGGGGGCAGGGGAACTACGAGCAGTACTTC.

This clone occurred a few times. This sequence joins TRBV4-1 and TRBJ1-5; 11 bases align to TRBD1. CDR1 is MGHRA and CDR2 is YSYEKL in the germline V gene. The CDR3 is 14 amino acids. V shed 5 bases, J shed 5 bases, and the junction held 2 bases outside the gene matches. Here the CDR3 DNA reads TGCGCCAGCAGCAGGGGACAGGGGGATCAGCCCCAGCATTTT. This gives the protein CASSRGQGDQPQHF.

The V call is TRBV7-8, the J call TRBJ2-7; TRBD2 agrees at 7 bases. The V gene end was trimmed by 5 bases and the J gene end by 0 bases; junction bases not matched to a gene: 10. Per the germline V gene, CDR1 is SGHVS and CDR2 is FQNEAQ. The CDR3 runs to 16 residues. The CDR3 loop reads CASSTDRGDPSYEQYF. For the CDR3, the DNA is TGTGCCAGCAGCACCGATCGGGGGGACCCCTCCTACGAGCAGTACTTC.

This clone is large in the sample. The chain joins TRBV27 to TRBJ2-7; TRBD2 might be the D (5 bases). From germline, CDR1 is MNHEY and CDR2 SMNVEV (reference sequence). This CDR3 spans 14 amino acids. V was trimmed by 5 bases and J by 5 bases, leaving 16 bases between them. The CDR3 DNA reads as TGTGCCAGCAGTGTAAGCGCGGGTGCTGACGAGCAGTACTTC. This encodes CASSVSAGADEQYF.

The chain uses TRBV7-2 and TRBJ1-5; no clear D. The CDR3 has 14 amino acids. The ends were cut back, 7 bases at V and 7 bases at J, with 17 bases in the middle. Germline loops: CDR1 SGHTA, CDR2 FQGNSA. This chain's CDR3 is CASNRNDPGQPQHF. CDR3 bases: TGTGCCAGCAACCGAAATGACCCCGGGCAGCCCCAGCATTTT.

The CDR3 nucleotides are TGTGCCAGCAGTTTATCCGGGACAAGTTCCTACGAGCAGTACTTC. Protein: CASSLSGTSSYEQYF. J is TRBJ2-7 and V is TRBV27; TRBD1 is a possible D gene (6 bases). V was pared by 0 bases and J by 1 base, with 10 bases between. The CDR3 contains 15 residues. Germline CDR1 reads MNHEY; CDR2 reads SMNVEV (reference sequence).

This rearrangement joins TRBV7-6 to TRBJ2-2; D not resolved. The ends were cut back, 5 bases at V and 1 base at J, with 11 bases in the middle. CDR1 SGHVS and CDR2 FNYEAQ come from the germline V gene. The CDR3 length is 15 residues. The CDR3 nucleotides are TGTGCCAGCAGCAAATTGACCCAGAACACCGGGGAGCTGTTTTTT. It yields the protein CASSKLTQNTGELFF.